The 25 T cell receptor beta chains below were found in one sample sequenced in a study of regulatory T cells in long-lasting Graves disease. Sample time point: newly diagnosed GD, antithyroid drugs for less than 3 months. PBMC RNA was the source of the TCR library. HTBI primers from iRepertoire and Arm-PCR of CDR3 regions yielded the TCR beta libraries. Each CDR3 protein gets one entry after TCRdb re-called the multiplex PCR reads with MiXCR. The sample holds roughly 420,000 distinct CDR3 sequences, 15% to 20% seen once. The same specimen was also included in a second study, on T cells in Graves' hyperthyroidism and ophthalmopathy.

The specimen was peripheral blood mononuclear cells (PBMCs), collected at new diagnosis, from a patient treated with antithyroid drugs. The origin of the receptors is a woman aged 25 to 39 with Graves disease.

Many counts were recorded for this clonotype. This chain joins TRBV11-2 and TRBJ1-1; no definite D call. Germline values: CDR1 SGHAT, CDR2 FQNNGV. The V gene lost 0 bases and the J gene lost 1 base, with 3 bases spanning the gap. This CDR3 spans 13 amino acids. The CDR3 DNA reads TGTGCCAGCAGCTTAGAAGGGAACACTGAAGCTTTCTTT. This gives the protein CASSLEGNTEAFF.

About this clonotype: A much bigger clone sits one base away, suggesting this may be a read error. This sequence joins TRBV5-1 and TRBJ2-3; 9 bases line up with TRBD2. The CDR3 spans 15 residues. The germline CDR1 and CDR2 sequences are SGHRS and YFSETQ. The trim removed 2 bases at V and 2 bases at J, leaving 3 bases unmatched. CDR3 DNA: TGCGCCAGCAGCTTAGGCGGGAGGGCCACAGATACGCAGTATTTT. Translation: CASSLGGRATDTQYF. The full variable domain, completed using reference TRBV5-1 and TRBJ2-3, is KAGVTQTPRYLIKTRGQQVTLSCSPISGHRSVSWYQQTPGQGLQFLFEYFSETQRNKGNFPGRFSGRQFSNSRSEMNVSTLELGDSALYLCASSLGGRATDTQYFGPGTRLTVL.

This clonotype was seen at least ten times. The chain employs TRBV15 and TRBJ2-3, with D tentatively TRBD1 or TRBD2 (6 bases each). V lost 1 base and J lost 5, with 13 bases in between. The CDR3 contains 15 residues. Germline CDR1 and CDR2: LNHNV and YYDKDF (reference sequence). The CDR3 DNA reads TGTGCCACCAGCAGAGTCGGGGGCCTAGGAGATACGCAGTATTTT. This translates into CATSRVGGLGDTQYF.

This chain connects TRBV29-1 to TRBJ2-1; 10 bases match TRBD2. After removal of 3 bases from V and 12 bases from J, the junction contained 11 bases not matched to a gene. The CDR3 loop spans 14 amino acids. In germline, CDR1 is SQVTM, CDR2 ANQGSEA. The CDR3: CSVDGLAGVHGQFF. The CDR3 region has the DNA TGCAGCGTTGACGGGCTAGCGGGAGTACATGGGCAGTTCTTC.

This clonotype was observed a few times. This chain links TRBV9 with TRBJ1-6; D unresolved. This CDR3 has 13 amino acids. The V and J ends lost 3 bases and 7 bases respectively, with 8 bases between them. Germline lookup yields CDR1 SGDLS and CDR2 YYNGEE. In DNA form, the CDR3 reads TGTGCCAGCAGCGCCGGAACAAATTCACCCCTCCACTTT. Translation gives CASSAGTNSPLHF.

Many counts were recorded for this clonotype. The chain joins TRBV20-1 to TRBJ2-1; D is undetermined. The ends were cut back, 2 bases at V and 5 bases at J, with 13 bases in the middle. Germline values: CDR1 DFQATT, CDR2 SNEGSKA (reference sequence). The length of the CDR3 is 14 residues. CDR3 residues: CSARLTPWDNEQFF. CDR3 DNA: TGCAGTGCTAGACTGACCCCTTGGGACAATGAGCAGTTCTTC.

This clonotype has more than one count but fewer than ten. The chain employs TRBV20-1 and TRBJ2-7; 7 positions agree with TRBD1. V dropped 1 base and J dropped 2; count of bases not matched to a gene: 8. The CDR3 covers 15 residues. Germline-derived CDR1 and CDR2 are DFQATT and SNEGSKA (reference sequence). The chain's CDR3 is CSARGGRGYPYEQYF. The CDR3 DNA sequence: TGCAGTGCTAGAGGCGGCAGGGGGTACCCCTACGAGCAGTACTTC.

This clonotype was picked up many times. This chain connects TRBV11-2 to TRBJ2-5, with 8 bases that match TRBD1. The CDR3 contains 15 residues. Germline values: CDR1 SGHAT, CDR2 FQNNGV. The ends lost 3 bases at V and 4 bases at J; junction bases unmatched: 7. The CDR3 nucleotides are TGTGCCAGCAGCTTCGACTCAGGGGGCGCAGAGACCCAGTACTTC. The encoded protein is CASSFDSGGAETQYF.

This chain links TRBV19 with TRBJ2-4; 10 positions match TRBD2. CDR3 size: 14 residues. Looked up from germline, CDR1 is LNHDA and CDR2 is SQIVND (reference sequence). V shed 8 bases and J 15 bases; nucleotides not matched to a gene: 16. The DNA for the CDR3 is TGTGCCAGTGCCCCCCTTCTAGCGGGAGCTACTAGGTACTTC. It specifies CASAPLLAGATRYF.

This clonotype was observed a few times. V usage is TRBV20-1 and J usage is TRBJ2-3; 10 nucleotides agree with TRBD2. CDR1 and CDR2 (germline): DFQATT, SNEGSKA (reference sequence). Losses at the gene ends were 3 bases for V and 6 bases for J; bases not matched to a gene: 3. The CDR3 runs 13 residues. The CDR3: CSARPLAGDTQYF. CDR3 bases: TGCAGTGCTAGGCCACTAGCGGGGGATACGCAGTATTTT.

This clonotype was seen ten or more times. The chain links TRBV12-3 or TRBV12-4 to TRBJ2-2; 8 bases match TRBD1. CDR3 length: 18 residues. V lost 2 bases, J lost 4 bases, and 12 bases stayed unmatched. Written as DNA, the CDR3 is TGTGCCAGCAGTTTAACTCTCCTAGGGCAGGGGGCCACCGGGGAGCTGTTTTTT. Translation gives CASSLTLLGQGATGELFF.

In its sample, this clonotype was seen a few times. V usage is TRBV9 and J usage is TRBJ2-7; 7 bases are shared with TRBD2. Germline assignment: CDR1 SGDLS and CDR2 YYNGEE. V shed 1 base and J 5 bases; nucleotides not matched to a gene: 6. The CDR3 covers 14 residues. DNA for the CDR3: TGTGCCAGCAGCGTAATCAGGGAGGGGAACGAGCAGTACTTC. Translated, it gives CASSVIREGNEQYF.

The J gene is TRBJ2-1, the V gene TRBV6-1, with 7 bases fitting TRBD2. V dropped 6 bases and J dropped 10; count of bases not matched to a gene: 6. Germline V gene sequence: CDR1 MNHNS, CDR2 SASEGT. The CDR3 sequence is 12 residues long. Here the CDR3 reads CASRTSRWEQFF. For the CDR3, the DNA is TGTGCCAGCAGGACTAGCCGCTGGGAGCAGTTCTTC.

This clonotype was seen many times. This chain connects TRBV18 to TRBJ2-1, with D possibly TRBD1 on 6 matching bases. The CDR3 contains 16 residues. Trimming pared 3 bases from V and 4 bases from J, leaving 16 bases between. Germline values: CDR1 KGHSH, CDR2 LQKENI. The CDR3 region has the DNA TGTGCCAGCTCACCGAAAGGGCAGGGGAGTTACAATGAGCAGTTCTTC. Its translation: CASSPKGQGSYNEQFF.

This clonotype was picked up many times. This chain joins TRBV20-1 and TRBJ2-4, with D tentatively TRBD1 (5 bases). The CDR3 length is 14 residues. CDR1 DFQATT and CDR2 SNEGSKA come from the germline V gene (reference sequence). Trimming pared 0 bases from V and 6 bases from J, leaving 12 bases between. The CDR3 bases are TGCAGTGCTAGAGAAGGGGCGGAGCTAAACATTCAGTACTTC. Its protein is CSAREGAELNIQYF.

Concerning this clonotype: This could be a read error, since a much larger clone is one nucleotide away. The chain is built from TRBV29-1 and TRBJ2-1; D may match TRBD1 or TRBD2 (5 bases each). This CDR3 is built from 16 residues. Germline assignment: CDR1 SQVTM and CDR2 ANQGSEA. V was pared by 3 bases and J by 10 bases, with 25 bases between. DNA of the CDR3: TGCAGCGTTGATGTCTGGGGGACGGCCGATTCCTACGAGCAGTTCTTC. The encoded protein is CSVDVWGTADSYEQFF.

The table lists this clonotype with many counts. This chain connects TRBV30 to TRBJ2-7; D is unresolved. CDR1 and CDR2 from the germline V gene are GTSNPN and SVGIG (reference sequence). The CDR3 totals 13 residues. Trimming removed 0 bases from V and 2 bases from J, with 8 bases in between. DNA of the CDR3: TGTGCCTGGAGTGTAGGGTCTGCCTACGAGCAGTACTTC. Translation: CAWSVGSAYEQYF.

The CDR3 DNA follows: TGTGCCAGCAGTTCGCCTCCGGGACAAAAGGCACCCCTCCACTTT. Translation gives CASSSPPGQKAPLHF. J is TRBJ1-6 and V is TRBV27; D may be TRBD1 (6 bases). Trimming took 4 bases from V and 11 from J, leaving 18 bases between them. Germline-derived CDR1 and CDR2 are MNHEY and SMNVEV (reference sequence). This CDR3 region has 15 residues.

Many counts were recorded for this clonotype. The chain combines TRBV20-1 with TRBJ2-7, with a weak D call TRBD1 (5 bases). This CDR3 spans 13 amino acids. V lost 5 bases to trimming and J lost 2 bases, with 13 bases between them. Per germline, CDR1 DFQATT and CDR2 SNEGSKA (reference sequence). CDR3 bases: TGCAGTGCTGGGGCACTCACCGCCTACGAGCAGTACTTC. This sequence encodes CSAGALTAYEQYF.

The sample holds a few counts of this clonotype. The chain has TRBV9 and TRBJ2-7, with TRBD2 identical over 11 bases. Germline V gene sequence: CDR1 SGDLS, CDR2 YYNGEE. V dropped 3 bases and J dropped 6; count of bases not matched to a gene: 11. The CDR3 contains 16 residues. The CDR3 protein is CASSEVPIAGGLEQYF. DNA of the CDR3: TGTGCCAGCAGCGAAGTCCCGATAGCGGGAGGGCTCGAGCAGTACTTC.

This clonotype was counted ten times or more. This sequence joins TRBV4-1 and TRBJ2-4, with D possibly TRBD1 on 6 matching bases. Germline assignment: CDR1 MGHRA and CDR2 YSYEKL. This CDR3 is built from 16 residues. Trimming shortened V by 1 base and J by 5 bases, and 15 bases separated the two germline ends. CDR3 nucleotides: TGCGCCAGCAGCCAAGGCCCAGGGGCGCTGGAAAACATTCAGTACTTC. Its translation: CASSQGPGALENIQYF.

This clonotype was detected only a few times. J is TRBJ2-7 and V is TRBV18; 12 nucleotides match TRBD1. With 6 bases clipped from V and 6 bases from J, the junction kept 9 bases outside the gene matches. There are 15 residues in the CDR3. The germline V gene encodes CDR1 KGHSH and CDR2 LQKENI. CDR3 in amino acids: CASSPSGQGAIEQYF. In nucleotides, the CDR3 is TGTGCCAGCTCCCCCTCGGGACAGGGGGCCATCGAGCAGTACTTC.

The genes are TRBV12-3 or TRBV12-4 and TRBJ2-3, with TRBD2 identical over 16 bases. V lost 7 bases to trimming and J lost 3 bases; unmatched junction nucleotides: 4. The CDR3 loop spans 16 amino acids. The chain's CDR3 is CASTGTSGRVTDTQYF. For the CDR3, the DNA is TGTGCCAGCACTGGGACTAGCGGGAGGGTTACAGATACGCAGTATTTT.

The CDR3 reads CSAPQREGPGELFF. The CDR3, as DNA: TGCAGTGCTCCCCAGCGGGAGGGCCCCGGGGAGCTGTTTTTT. The V call is TRBV20-1, the J call TRBJ2-2, with TRBD2 matching over 10 bases. Germline V lookup: CDR1 DFQATT, CDR2 SNEGSKA (reference sequence). J was trimmed by 6 bases and V by 5 bases; bases with no gene match: 6. This CDR3 region has 14 residues.

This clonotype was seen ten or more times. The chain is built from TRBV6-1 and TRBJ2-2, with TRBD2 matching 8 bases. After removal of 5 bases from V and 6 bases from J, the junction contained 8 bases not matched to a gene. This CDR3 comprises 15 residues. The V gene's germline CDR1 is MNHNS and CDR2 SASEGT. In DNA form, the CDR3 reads TGTGCCAGCAGTCTTCGGGAGGGCCTGGCCGGGGAGCTGTTTTTT. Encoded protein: CASSLREGLAGELFF.